This is a list of T cell receptor beta chains from one sample in a study of CD8+ T cells in alopecia areata. This table comes from immunoSEQ multiplex PCR, and its TCRdb copy is limited to in-frame clones, with some not included. Of 14,000 or so clones listed, approximately 53% were seen once; the top ten hold over 3%. The specimen was CD4+ Tregs sorted from blood. Receptor source: a human donor with alopecia areata. CDR3s include the opening cysteine and the closing phenylalanine or tryptophan. D genes are given only for firm matches. Clone size is not always given. Where it is, it says once, few, many or a class for expanded clones.

d_gene	v_gene	j_gene	abundance	CDR3aa	CDR3nt
TRBD1	TRBV28	TRBJ1-5	.	CASRQGASGNQPQHF	TGTGCCAGCCGACAGGGGGCATCAGGCAATCAGCCCCAGCATTTT
.	TRBV6-1	TRBJ2-7	.	CASSEIRTLPYEQYF	TGTGCCAGCAGTGAAATACGGACTCTCCCCTACGAGCAGTACTTC
TRBD1	TRBV29-1	TRBJ2-7	few	CSVDYTGTGYEQYF	TGCAGCGTTGACTACACCGGGACAGGCTACGAGCAGTACTTC
.	TRBV7-8	TRBJ1-1	.	CASSSYTGMRVFF	TGTGCCAGCAGCTCCTACACGGGGATGCGAGTTTTCTTT
.	TRBV18	TRBJ1-1	.	CASSPLPVMNTEAFF	TGTGCCAGCTCACCCCTACCGGTGATGAACACTGAAGCTTTCTTT
.	TRBV9	TRBJ2-1	few	CASSVYGSYNEQFF	TGTGCCAGCAGCGTATACGGCTCCTACAATGAGCAGTTCTTC
TRBD1	TRBV5-1	TRBJ1-1	.	CASSIGTVNTEAFF	TGCGCCAGCAGCATCGGGACAGTGAACACTGAAGCTTTCTTT
.	TRBV18	TRBJ2-3	.	CASSPGTGVATQYF	TGTGCCAGCTCACCAGGGACCGGGGTGGCTACGCAGTATTTT
.	TRBV29-1	TRBJ1-1	.	CSVVRDTLGDEAFF	TGCAGCGTTGTCCGGGACACCCTCGGAGATGAAGCTTTCTTT
.	TRBV15	TRBJ2-2	.	CATSDSTGELFF	TGTGCCACCAGCGACAGCACCGGGGAGCTGTTTTTT
TRBD1	TRBV10-1	TRBJ1-1	once	CASSPDRGDRTEAFF	TGCGCCAGCAGTCCGGACAGGGGCGACCGCACTGAAGCTTTCTTT
TRBD2	TRBV6-6	TRBJ2-7	few	CASTRSGPSSYEQYF	TGTGCCAGCACTCGTAGCGGGCCTTCCTCCTACGAGCAGTACTTC
TRBD1	TRBV6-1	TRBJ1-2	.	CASNTGGNYGYTF	TGTGCCAGCAACACAGGGGGCAACTATGGCTACACCTTC
.	TRBV18	TRBJ2-5	few	CASSPRQTQETQYF	TGTGCCAGCTCACCACGACAGACCCAAGAGACCCAGTACTTC
.	TRBV5-1	TRBJ2-3	.	CASSLDPRTDTQYF	TGCGCCAGCAGCTTGGACCCGCGCACAGATACGCAGTATTTT
.	TRBV6-1	TRBJ1-1	few	CASRKYLPNTEAFF	TGTGCCAGCAGGAAATACCTACCGAACACTGAAGCTTTCTTT
TRBD1	TRBV28	TRBJ1-3	.	CASSFPRDSYASGNTIYF	TGTGCCAGCAGTTTCCCCCGGGACAGTTACGCCTCTGGAAACACCATATATTTT
.	TRBV5-1	TRBJ2-7	once	CASSPWDGGYEQYF	TGCGCCAGCAGCCCATGGGACGGAGGCTACGAGCAGTACTTC
TRBD1	TRBV29-1	TRBJ1-2	once	CSVGSRGRGYGYTF	TGCAGCGTTGGGTCGAGGGGGCGCGGCTATGGCTACACCTTC
TRBD1	TRBV27	TRBJ2-7	once	CASSPPRTGFYEQYF	TGTGCCAGCAGTCCCCCCCGGACAGGGTTTTACGAGCAGTACTTC
.	TRBV18	TRBJ2-7	few	CASSPLTLGEQYF	TGTGCCAGCTCACCATTAACATTAGGGGAGCAGTACTTC
.	TRBV18	TRBJ2-5	.	CASSPRETQYF	TGTGCCAGCTCACCACGAGAGACCCAGTACTTC
.	TRBV7-2	TRBJ2-5	few	CASSFGAVGETQYF	TGTGCCAGCAGCTTCGGGGCAGTGGGGGAGACCCAGTACTTC
.	TRBV6-6	TRBJ2-5	.	CASSYKGGGSQETQYF	TGTGCCAGCAGTTACAAAGGAGGGGGATCTCAAGAGACCCAGTACTTC
TRBD1	TRBV7-2	TRBJ2-7	few	CASSLGPGGGYEQYF	TGTGCCAGCAGCTTAGGCCCAGGGGGCGGGTACGAGCAGTACTTC